This T cell receptor (beta chain) originates from a study of T cell changes during pregnancy in multiple sclerosis (dated by TCRdb to the late 2010s). Regarding the study in general: Changes in the T cell repertoire over the course of pregnancy were examined in this study in women with multiple sclerosis.

The library was built by means of the immunoSEQ multiplex PCR assay. TCRdb holds this immuneACCESS table with in-frame rearrangements only. Some clones are missing; in checked studies, unresolved V genes explain under half, and the rest has no known cause. This sample lists about 38,000 clones; 75% to 95% were detected once. The ten biggest clones cover 12% of the sample. V is cut back by 2 bases and J by 1 base, with 13 bases in the junction unmatched. Via the germline V gene, CDR1 is SGHRS and CDR2 YFSETQ. Reading from cysteine to phenylalanine, the CDR3 counts 19 amino acids. Solely the CDR3 DNA is kept, with 57 bases framed from the first base. Turning to this clone: Its antigen target is currently unknown. No base quality values were provided; no much bigger clone lies one nucleotide off.

The receptor was derived from a female donor with multiple sclerosis, enrolled in a pregnancy study. Rearrangement joined TRBV5-1 to TRBJ2-1, with 9 bases in between that match TRBD2. The sequences come from CD8+ T cells from peripheral blood mononuclear cells, collected after pregnancy. The CDR3 reads as follows: CASSFPAASGKGSYNEQFF. Here is the DNA: TGCGCCAGCAGCTTCCCCGCGGCTAGCGGGAAGGGGTCCTACAATGAGCAGTTCTTC. The full variable domain, completed from the reference TRBV5-1 and TRBJ2-1 proteins outside the CDR3, reads KAGVTQTPRYLIKTRGQQVTLSCSPISGHRSVSWYQQTPGQGLQFLFEYFSETQRNKGNFPGRFSGRQFSNSRSEMNVSTLELGDSALYLCASSFPAASGKGSYNEQFFGPGTRLTVL.